This TCR beta chain was retrieved from a study of shared clonotypes between healthy human individuals. Study outcomes and limitations: It was the few donors that limited the genetic and exposure-history diversity represented.

About this clone itself: Its antigen is unknown.

Method: immunoSEQ multiplex PCR; TCRdb's copy keeps in-frame clones and lacks some. The sample has under 2.5 million clones, about 90% seen once. V shed 5 bases, J shed 4 bases, and the junction held 3 bases outside the gene matches. Germline V gene data show CDR1 as SGHVS and CDR2 as FQNEAQ. The CDR3 has 16 amino acids. This sequence joins TRBV7-8 and TRBJ2-2; the match to TRBD2 covers 14 bases. The sequence was collected from a man between 18 and 29 years old in good health. Some clones in this sample may be carry-over from other donors' samples. Source material: naive CD4+ T cells from PBMCs. Specified subset: CD45RA+ positively selected. The CDR3 reads CASSLGLAGGTGELFF. In DNA, the CDR3 is TGTGCCAGCAGCCTAGGACTAGCGGGAGGCACCGGGGAGCTGTTTTTT.